The T cell receptor beta chain described here comes from a study of neurological immune-mediated disorders. This CDR3 has 15 residues. V was trimmed by 3 bases and J by 1 base, leaving 10 bases between them. CDR1 and CDR2 (germline): MDHEN, SYDVKM. Sorted libraries were derived from 1 million CD4+ or CD8+ T cells. By 5'RACE with 10-nucleotide random UMIs, the cDNA was made. Every sequencing run generated over 170 million TCR-beta sequences from 15-18 subjects. A single record per CDR3 protein comes from TCRdb applying MiXCR to the 5' RACE reads. In the table there are roughly 32,000 distinct CDR3 sequences, less than 6% of which are singletons. This clonotype showed up many times. Its antigen is still unknown. Study-wide results and caveats: Subjects shared no identical expanded-clone CDR3 amino acid sequences, suggesting private TCR-beta repertoires in all groups.

This chain uses TRBV28 with TRBJ1-5; D is uncertain. This TCR was recovered from a woman aged 45 to 65 in good health. Sequenced sample: CD4+ T cells from blood. As DNA, the CDR3 is TGTGCCAGCAGTTTTTTCGTCCCGAGCAATCAGCCCCAGCATTTT. Protein sequence: CASSFFVPSNQPQHF.